A single sample is the source of the 3 T cell receptor beta chains below, sequenced in a study of control samples from healthy donors and cancer patients. The repertoire was sequenced with immunoSEQ multiplex PCR; TCRdb's copy has only in-frame clones and lacks some. The sample has some 200,000 clones; 85% to 95% are singletons. Sequenced: blood. Source of these receptors: a man aged 45-60 years in good health.

J is TRBJ2-2 and V is TRBV19; D possibly corresponds to TRBD2 (5 bases). Trimming removed 2 bases at V and 8 bases at J, with 12 bases between. CDR3 length: 14 residues. CDR1 and CDR2 from the germline V gene are LNHDA and SQIVND (reference sequence). The CDR3, as DNA: TGTGCCAGTAGTATACAGGTTGGGAGAGGGGAGCTGTTTTTT. Its protein is CASSIQVGRGELFF.

V and J are TRBV19 and TRBJ2-3, with a possible D match to TRBD1 (6 bases). Trimming removed 5 bases from V and 2 bases from J, with 20 bases in between. Per the germline V gene, CDR1 is LNHDA and CDR2 is SQIVND (reference sequence). This CDR3 region has 17 residues. The CDR3 nucleotides are TGTGCCAGTAGTCGACGACAGGCTCCTTCCCCCACAGATACGCAGTATTTT. This codes for CASSRRQAPSPTDTQYF.

V and J are TRBV25-1 and TRBJ1-6, with D unclear. Germline V lookup: CDR1 MGHDK, CDR2 SYGVNS. V was pared by 2 bases and J by 8 bases, with 16 bases between. The CDR3 contains 16 residues. This CDR3 is CASSELGPGIDSPLHF. The DNA for the CDR3 is TGTGCCAGCAGTGAACTGGGCCCAGGCATAGATTCACCCCTCCACTTT.